This TCR beta chain came from a study of post-analysis software for immune sequencing data. At the level of the study: The patients showed relapsing-remitting, secondary progressive and progressive-relapsing multiple sclerosis courses. Study results and caveats: When compared against controls, multiple sclerosis patients showed significantly lower normalized Chao1 diversity. Controls had lower frequencies than patients of a handful of TRBV segments, which included TRBV5-6, TRBV5-1 and TRBV20-1.

V was pared by 0 bases and J by 1 base, with 10 bases between. In germline, CDR1 is SQVTM, CDR2 ANQGSEA. CDR3 size: 14 residues. Unique molecular identifiers were present in the TCR beta cDNA libraries. Once roughly 1 to 11 million T cells were used, about half a million cDNA molecules resulted. TCRdb re-derived calls from the PCR reads in MiXCR, one entry per CDR3 protein. The profile shows hundreds of thousands of distinct CDR3 sequences, approximately 30% of them singletons. A few counts support this clonotype. What it recognizes is unknown. This receptor was taken from a girl aged 10 to 17 with multiple sclerosis. Sequencing was carried out using blood. V gene TRBV29-1 combines with J gene TRBJ2-7; D may be TRBD1 (6 bases). CDR3 nucleotides: TGCAGCGTTGAAGATAAGGACAGATCCTACGAGCAGTACTTC. Its translation: CSVEDKDRSYEQYF.